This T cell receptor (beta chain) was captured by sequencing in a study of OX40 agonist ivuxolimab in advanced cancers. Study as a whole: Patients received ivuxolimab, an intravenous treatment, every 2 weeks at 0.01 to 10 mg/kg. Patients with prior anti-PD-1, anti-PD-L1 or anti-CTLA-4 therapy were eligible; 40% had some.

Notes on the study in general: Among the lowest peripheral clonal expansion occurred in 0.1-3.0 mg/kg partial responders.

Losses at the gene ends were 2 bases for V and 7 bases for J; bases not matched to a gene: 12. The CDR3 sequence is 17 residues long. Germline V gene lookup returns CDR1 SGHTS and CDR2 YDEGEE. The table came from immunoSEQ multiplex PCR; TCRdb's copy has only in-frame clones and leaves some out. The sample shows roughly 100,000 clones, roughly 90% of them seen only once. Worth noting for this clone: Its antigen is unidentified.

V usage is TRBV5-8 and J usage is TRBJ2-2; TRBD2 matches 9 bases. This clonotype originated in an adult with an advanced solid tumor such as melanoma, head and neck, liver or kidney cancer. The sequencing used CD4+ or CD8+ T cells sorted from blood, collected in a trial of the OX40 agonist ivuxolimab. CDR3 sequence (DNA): TGTGCCAGCAGCTTAGTAAAGGGACTAGCAGTTTACGGGGAGCTGTTTTTT. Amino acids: CASSLVKGLAVYGELFF.